Sequencing of this TCR beta chain was carried out in a study of cytomegalovirus exposure and HLA in healthy donors. It was with 60 Vbeta and 13 Jbeta primers that the PCR ran. Sequenced by immunoSEQ multiplex PCR; TCRdb stores in-frame clones only, minus some. The sample lists roughly 67,000 clones, roughly 80% occurring once. V dropped 2 bases and J dropped 1 base, with 14 bases sitting between them. The CDR3 consists of 16 residues. Germline V gene lookup returns CDR1 SGHTA and CDR2 FQGNSA. The sequenced material came from PBMCs. This TCR was sampled from a woman in her thirties in good health and CMV-seronegative. The chain recombines TRBV7-2 with TRBJ2-5; tentatively, D is TRBD1 (6 bases). CDR3 in amino acids: CASSLLFRGRQETQYF. As DNA, the CDR3 is TGTGCCAGCAGCTTACTGTTCAGGGGACGCCAAGAGACCCAGTACTTC.